The clone carrying this T cell receptor (beta chain) appeared many times. Its antigen is currently unknown. Patients were excluded because of uncontrolled infection, other autoimmune disease, pregnancy or lactation. Amplification yielded TCR beta CDR3 regions, with RNA transcripts as the source. First-round RT-PCR with HTBI primers amplified the TCR CDR3 region. TCRdb independently ran MiXCR on the multiplex PCR reads; one entry per CDR3 protein. The sample contains under 250,000 distinct CDR3 sequences, over 20% of which appear only once. The data originate from a study of T cells in Graves' hyperthyroidism and ophthalmopathy. The CDR3 totals 14 residues. The germline V gene encodes CDR1 MDHEN and CDR2 SYDVKM. After removal of 5 bases from V and 2 bases from J, the junction contained 4 bases not matched to a gene. Study-level results: Patients with ophthalmopathy were separated from those with stable hyperthyroidism by a 13 V-J model. Median prediction lead before ophthalmopathy onset was about 6.3 months with the model.

This chain connects TRBV28 to TRBJ2-7; the match to TRBD2 covers 9 bases. The specimen was blood. The TCR originated in a woman aged 40 to 50 with Graves' ophthalmopathy. The DNA for the CDR3 is TGTGCCAGCAGTCGACTAGCGGCACCCTACGAGCAGTACTTC. It yields the protein CASSRLAAPYEQYF.